Here is one T cell receptor (beta chain) with its context. This clone has more than one count but fewer than ten. The antigen this receptor binds is unknown. There are no base qualities to consult, and no much larger clone falls within one base. The sample originates from a study of blood T cell repertoires in COVID-19 (TCRdb year 2020). Background for the entire study: The collaborator samples originated in the United States, Italy and Spain and spanned the acute and convalescent phases of COVID-19. The prospective study material was composed of cDNA or gDNA derived from T cells, B-cell-depleted T cells, or PBMCs. The dataset comprised deeply sampled blood TCRbeta repertoires from subjects exposed to, actively infected with, or recovered from COVID-19. A freely available public database, intended as a resource for researchers studying the immune response to SARS-CoV-2, is where the repertoires were released. The samples were drawn from the first 160 participants of the ongoing ImmuneRACE study and from roughly 1,300 subjects provided by 6 global collaborators. The sample metadata nearly always contained a de-identified subject ID, COVID-19 status, age in years and sex. Where available, HLA class I and class II types were obtained from metadata supplied by the sample provider rather than from assay-based typing.

The immunoSEQ Assay, a bias-controlled multiplex PCR, was used to amplify TCRbeta CDR3 regions from genomic DNA. From the authors' description of their analysis: Within the assay, amplification of reference gene primers was used to estimate how many nucleated cells each sample contained. Sequence reads were collapsed and filtered to measure the absolute abundance of every unique TCRbeta CDR3 rearrangement. For each sample, productive Simpson clonality was calculated as the square root of Simpson's diversity index over productive rearrangements. What TCRdb holds here is the immuneACCESS table cut down to in-frame rearrangements. Part of the clones is not present; checked against another copy, under half of the missing clones reflect an unresolved V gene, and the others are unexplained. V and J calls plus clone size are reproduced from that table; the DNA served to infer D and trimming. The sample table contains 180,000 or so clones; only one count was recorded for about 80% of them. The top ten hold 6.9% of the sample.

CDR1 and CDR2 are read off the germline V gene (reference sequence) as MNHNY and SVGAGI. Trimming removed 2 bases from V and 4 bases from J; the gene matches leave 6 bases unexplained. CDR3 length: 16 amino acids, cysteine to phenylalanine. This entry keeps only the CDR3 DNA: 48 bases, framed from base 1. The study at large found these results: How much clinical and demographic metadata was included differed by source and by participant, and the metadata was provided uncurated.

Collaborating institutions collected whole blood in K2EDTA tubes following their own protocols. For TCRbeta analysis, collaborators shipped samples as frozen whole blood, isolated PBMCs, or DNA extracted from either of those sample types. The receptor was isolated from a human donor with acute or convalescent COVID-19. The donor label of this sample is uncertain. The rearranged chain carries TRBV6-6 and TRBJ2-7, and TRBD2 aligns with 12 junction nucleotides. The sample comprised peripheral blood. For the CDR3, the sequence is CASSYASGRAGYEQYF. Read as DNA, the sequence is TGTGCCAGCAGTTACGCTAGCGGGAGGGCCGGATACGAGCAGTACTTC.